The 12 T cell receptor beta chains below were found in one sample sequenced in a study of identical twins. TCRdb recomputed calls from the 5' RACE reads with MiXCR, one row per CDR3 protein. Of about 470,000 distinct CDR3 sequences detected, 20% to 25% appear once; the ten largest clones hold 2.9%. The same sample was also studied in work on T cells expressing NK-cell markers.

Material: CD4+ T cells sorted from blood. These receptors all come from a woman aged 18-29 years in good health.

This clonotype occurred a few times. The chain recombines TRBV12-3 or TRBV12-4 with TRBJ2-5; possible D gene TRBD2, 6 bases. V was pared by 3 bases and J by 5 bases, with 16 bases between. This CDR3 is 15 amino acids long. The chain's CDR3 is CASSFGGRGTETQYF. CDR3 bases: TGTGCCAGCAGTTTTGGGGGTCGCGGGACGGAGACCCAGTACTTC.

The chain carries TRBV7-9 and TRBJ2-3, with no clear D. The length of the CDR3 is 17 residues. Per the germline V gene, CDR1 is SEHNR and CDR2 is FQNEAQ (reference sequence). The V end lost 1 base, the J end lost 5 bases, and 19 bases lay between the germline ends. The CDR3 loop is CASSLGVGSPLQDTQYF. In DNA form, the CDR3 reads TGTGCCAGCAGCTTAGGAGTAGGCAGTCCTTTGCAAGATACGCAGTATTTT.

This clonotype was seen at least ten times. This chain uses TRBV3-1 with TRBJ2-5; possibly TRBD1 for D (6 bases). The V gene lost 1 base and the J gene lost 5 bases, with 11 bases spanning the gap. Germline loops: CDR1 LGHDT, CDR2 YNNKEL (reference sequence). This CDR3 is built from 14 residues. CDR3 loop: CASSQAQGSETQYF. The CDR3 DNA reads TGTGCCAGCAGCCAAGCTCAGGGGTCGGAGACCCAGTACTTC.

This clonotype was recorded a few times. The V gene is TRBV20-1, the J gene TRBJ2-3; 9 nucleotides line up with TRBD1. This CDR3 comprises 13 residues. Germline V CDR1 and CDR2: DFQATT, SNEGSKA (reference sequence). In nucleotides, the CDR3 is TGCGGGGGTTTACAGGGGGCCACAGATACGCAGTATTTT. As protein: CGGLQGATDTQYF.

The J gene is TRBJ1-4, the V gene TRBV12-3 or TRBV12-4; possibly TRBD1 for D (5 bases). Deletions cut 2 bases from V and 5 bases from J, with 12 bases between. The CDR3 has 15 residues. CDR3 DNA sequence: TGTGCCAGCAGTTTACGGGGGGGGATGAATGAAAAACTGTTTTTT. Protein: CASSLRGGMNEKLFF.

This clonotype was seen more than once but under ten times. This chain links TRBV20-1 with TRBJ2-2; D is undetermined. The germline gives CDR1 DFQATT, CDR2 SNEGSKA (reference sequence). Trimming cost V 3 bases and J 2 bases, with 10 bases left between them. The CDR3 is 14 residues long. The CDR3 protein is CSASRQINTGELFF. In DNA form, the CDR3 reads TGCAGTGCTAGCCGGCAGATCAACACCGGGGAGCTGTTTTTT.

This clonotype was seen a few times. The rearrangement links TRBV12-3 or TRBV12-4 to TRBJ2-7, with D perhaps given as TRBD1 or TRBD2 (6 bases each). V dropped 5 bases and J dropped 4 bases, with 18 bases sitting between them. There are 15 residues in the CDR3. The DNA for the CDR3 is TGTGCCAGCAGTCCCGGGGGCAAAGGGCCTTACGAGCAGTACTTC. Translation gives CASSPGGKGPYEQYF.

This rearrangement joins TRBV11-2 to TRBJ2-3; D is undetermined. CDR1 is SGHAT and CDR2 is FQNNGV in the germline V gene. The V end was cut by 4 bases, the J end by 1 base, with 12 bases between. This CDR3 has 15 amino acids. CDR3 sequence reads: CASSSFRWGTDTQYF. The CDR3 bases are TGTGCCAGCAGCTCCTTTAGATGGGGCACAGATACGCAGTATTTT.

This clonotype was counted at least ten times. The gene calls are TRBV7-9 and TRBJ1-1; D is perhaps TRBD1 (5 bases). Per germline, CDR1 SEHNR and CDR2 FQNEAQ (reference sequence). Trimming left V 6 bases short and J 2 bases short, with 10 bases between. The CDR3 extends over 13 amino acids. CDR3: CASSVQGNTEAFF. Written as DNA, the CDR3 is TGTGCCAGCAGTGTTCAGGGAAACACTGAAGCTTTCTTT.

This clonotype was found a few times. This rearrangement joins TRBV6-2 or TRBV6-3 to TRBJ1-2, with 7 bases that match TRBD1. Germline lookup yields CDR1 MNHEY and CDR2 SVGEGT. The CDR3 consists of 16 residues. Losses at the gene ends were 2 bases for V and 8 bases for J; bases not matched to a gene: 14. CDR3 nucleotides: TGTGCCAGCAGTTACGCCCACAGGGGCTTCGAGGACGGCTACACCTTC. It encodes CASSYAHRGFEDGYTF.

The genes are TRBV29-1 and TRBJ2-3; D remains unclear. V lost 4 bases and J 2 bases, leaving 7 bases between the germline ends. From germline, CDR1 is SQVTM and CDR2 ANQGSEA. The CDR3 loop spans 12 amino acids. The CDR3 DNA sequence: TGCAGCGTTGGCAGCCTCACAGATACGCAGTATTTT. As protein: CSVGSLTDTQYF.

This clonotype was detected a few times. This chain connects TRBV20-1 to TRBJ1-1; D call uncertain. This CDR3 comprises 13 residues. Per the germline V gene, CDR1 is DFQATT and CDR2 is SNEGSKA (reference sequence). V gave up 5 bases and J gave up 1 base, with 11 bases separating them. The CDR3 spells CSASPYQNTEAFF. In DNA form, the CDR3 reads TGCAGTGCTTCCCCTTACCAGAACACTGAAGCTTTCTTT.